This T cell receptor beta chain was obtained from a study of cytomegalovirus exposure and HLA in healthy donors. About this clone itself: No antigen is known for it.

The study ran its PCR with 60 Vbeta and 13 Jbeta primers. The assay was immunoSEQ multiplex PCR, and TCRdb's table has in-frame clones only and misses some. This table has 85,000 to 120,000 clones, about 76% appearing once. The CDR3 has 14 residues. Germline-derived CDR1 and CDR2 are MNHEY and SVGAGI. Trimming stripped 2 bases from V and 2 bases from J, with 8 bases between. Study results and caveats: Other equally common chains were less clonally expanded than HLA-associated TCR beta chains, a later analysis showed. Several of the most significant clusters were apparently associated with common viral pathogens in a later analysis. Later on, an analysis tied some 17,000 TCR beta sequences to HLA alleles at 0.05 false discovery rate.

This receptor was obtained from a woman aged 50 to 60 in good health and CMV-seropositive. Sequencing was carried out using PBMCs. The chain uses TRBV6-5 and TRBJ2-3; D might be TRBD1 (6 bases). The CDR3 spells CASSYKGDTDTQYF. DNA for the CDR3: TGTGCCAGCAGTTACAAGGGGGACACAGATACGCAGTATTTT.